The 21 T cell receptor beta chains listed next were all sequenced from one sample in a study of T-cell reconstitution after alpha-beta-depleted transplantation in children. As it was prepared, the TCRbeta library received unique molecular identifiers. Each CDR3 protein is one row after TCRdb ran MiXCR on the PCR reads. Here the sample spans a few hundred thousand distinct CDR3 sequences, roughly 13% being singletons. The sample here was PBMCs, mostly from graft donor cells, taken 360 days after TCRalphabeta/CD19-depleted stem cell transplant. The receptors come from a male patient under 18 who had a stem cell transplant for acute myeloid leukemia, so the T cells may come from the graft donor.

This clonotype was observed at least ten times. This sequence joins TRBV28 and TRBJ2-3; D is uncertain. V was clipped by 1 base and J by 0 bases, with 5 bases between them. The CDR3 loop spans 14 amino acids. Germline V lookup: CDR1 MDHEN, CDR2 SYDVKM. For the CDR3, the DNA is TGTGCCAGCAGTTTATCGGCTAGCACAGATACGCAGTATTTT. This translates into CASSLSASTDTQYF. The whole variable domain, remainder taken from reference TRBV28 and TRBJ2-3, is DVKVTQSSRYLVKRTGEKVFLECVQDMDHENMFWYRQDPGLGLRLIYFSYDVKMKEKGDIPEGYSVSREKKERFSLILESASTNQTSMYLCASSLSASTDTQYFGPGTRLTVL.

This clonotype was counted a few times. The chain uses TRBV14 and TRBJ2-7, with a tentative D call TRBD1 (6 bases). Trimming removed 1 base at V and 3 bases at J, with 13 bases between. This CDR3 is 15 amino acids long. CDR1 is SGHDN, CDR2 FVKESK, per germline. The chain's CDR3 is CASSQANHRVYEQYF. DNA for the CDR3: TGTGCCAGCAGCCAAGCCAATCACAGGGTCTACGAGCAGTACTTC.

The sample holds many counts of this clonotype. A junction boundary mismatches the germline segment, possibly from a read error. The rearrangement joins TRBV28 to TRBJ2-1; no definite D call. This CDR3 contains 11 residues. Germline V gene data show CDR1 as MDHEN and CDR2 as SYDVKM. CDR3 sequence reads: CASSTSSEEFF. For the CDR3, the DNA is TGTGCCAGCAGTACATCTAGTGAGGAGTTCTTC.

The rearrangement links TRBV12-3 or TRBV12-4 to TRBJ2-1; 10 bases line up with TRBD1. With V trimmed by 6 bases and J by 7 bases, 9 bases remained unmatched. The CDR3 extends over 15 amino acids. CDR3 sequence (DNA): TGTGCCAGCAGCCTTGGACAGGGGGTTCGGAATGAGCAGTTCTTC. Encoded protein: CASSLGQGVRNEQFF.

This clonotype was recorded a few times. The genes are TRBV29-1 and TRBJ2-2; a weak D match, TRBD1 (5 bases). Per germline, CDR1 SQVTM and CDR2 ANQGSEA. The CDR3 totals 12 residues. V lost 3 bases and J 4 bases, leaving 6 bases between the germline ends. CDR3 sequence: CSVEGPTGELFF. In DNA form, the CDR3 reads TGCAGCGTTGAGGGGCCCACCGGGGAGCTGTTTTTT.

This rearrangement joins TRBV25-1 to TRBJ2-5, with 11 positions matching TRBD2. Germline CDR1 and CDR2: MGHDK and SYGVNS. The CDR3 is made up of 15 amino acids. The ends lost 5 bases at V and 5 bases at J; junction bases unmatched: 7. For the CDR3, the DNA is TGTGCCAGCAGTAAAACTAGCGGGAGCTTGGAGACCCAGTACTTC. As protein: CASSKTSGSLETQYF.

The V and J genes are TRBV7-9 and TRBJ2-2; 7 bases map to TRBD2. The CDR3 is made up of 17 amino acids. The germline CDR1 and CDR2 sequences are SEHNR and FQNEAQ (reference sequence). V was clipped by 3 bases and J by 6 bases; unmatched bases: 13. CDR3 coding DNA: TGTGCCAGCAGCTTGGGGGGTCGCGGGAGCCTTGCCGGGGAGCTGTTTTTT. Its protein is CASSLGGRGSLAGELFF.

The chain links TRBV11-1 to TRBJ2-1, with D uncertain. The germline V gene has CDR1 SGHAT and CDR2 FQDESV (reference sequence). V gave up 1 base and J gave up 4 bases, with 11 bases separating them. The CDR3 is 15 residues long. CDR3 residues: CASSLVVQIYNEQFF. The CDR3 region has the DNA TGTGCCAGCAGCTTAGTCGTTCAAATATACAATGAGCAGTTCTTC.

This clonotype was seen a handful of times. V usage is TRBV15 and J usage is TRBJ2-5, with unresolved D. Germline V gene sequence: CDR1 LNHNV, CDR2 YYDKDF (reference sequence). The CDR3 is 13 residues long. The ends were cut back, 0 bases at V and 4 bases at J, with 6 bases in the middle. CDR3 amino acids: CATSRDRPETQYF. CDR3 in DNA: TGTGCCACCAGCAGAGACCGCCCAGAGACCCAGTACTTC.

The rearrangement joins TRBV12-3 or TRBV12-4 to TRBJ2-3; 8 bases match TRBD1. This CDR3 region has 16 residues. Trimming cost V 3 bases and J 2 bases; bases outside gene matches: 7. The CDR3 spells CASSFGRTGFTDTQYF. DNA for the CDR3: TGTGCCAGCAGTTTTGGTAGGACAGGGTTCACAGATACGCAGTATTTT.

The CDR3 DNA reads as TGTGCCAGCAGCTCCCCGGGGGACTACCCCTACGAGCAGTACTTC. This gives the protein CASSSPGDYPYEQYF. This sequence joins TRBV7-2 and TRBJ2-7; 7 positions agree with TRBD2. V was clipped by 4 bases and J by 2 bases; unmatched bases: 8. The CDR3 runs to 15 residues. Germline V CDR1 and CDR2: SGHTA, FQGNSA.

The chain joins TRBV28 to TRBJ1-2; D gene ambiguous. This CDR3 is built from 15 residues. Germline V gives CDR1 MDHEN, CDR2 SYDVKM. Trimming removed 5 bases at V and 0 bases at J, with 13 bases between. The CDR3, as DNA: TGTGCCAGCAGTCCGAACCCGACGGCTAACTATGGCTACACCTTC. Protein: CASSPNPTANYGYTF.

This clonotype was picked up a small number of times. The V and J genes are TRBV28 and TRBJ2-2; TRBD1 might be the D (7 bases). This CDR3 is 14 amino acids long. Trimming took 8 bases from V and 1 from J, leaving 11 bases between them. Germline CDR1 is MDHEN and CDR2 is SYDVKM. The CDR3 DNA sequence: TGTGCCAGCGCAGGGGGGCGGAACACCGGGGAGCTGTTTTTT. This encodes CASAGGRNTGELFF.

This clonotype was counted only a few times. The chain links TRBV6-2 or TRBV6-3 to TRBJ2-3; weak D call: TRBD1 (6 bases). There are 16 residues in the CDR3. CDR1 is MNHEY and CDR2 is SVGEGT in the germline V gene. With 0 bases removed from V and 4 bases from J, the gap between germline ends came to 14 bases. This CDR3 reads CASSYSLRTVADTQYF. As DNA, the CDR3 is TGTGCCAGCAGTTACTCGTTGCGGACAGTAGCAGATACGCAGTATTTT.

The sample holds a few counts of this clonotype. The chain recombines TRBV20-1 with TRBJ2-3; 7 positions agree with TRBD1. Germline CDR1 DFQATT, CDR2 SNEGSKA (reference sequence). Trimming cost V 1 base and J 0 bases; bases outside gene matches: 7. The CDR3 loop spans 16 amino acids. CDR3 loop: CSARGTGTASTDTQYF. CDR3 nucleotides: TGCAGTGCTAGAGGAACCGGGACAGCTAGCACAGATACGCAGTATTTT.

Many counts were recorded for this clonotype. This chain joins TRBV5-1 and TRBJ2-1, with 8 bases fitting TRBD2. Trimming took 7 bases from V and 3 from J; bases not matched to a gene: 6. This CDR3 is built from 14 residues. Germline lookup yields CDR1 SGHRS and CDR2 YFSETQ. CDR3 DNA: TGCGCCAGCCGAGATAGCGGGAACTACAATGAGCAGTTCTTC. Amino acids: CASRDSGNYNEQFF.

This clonotype was seen at least ten times. The chain carries TRBV5-1 and TRBJ2-5, with D perhaps assigned TRBD1 or TRBD2 (5 bases each). Germline V gives CDR1 SGHRS, CDR2 YFSETQ. The V gene lost 1 base and the J gene lost 1 base, with 11 bases spanning the gap. CDR3 size: 15 residues. The CDR3 loop reads CASSLRMGVQETQYF. The CDR3 DNA is TGCGCCAGCAGCTTGAGGATGGGGGTCCAAGAGACCCAGTACTTC.

The chain links TRBV6-2 or TRBV6-3 to TRBJ2-1; D is uncertain. CDR1 and CDR2 from the germline V gene are MNHEY and SVGEGT. V lost 9 bases, J lost 7 bases, and 13 bases lay in between. CDR3 length: 12 amino acids. CDR3 protein: CASNPYGNEQFF. The CDR3 bases are TGTGCCAGTAACCCTTACGGTAATGAGCAGTTCTTC.

This sequence joins TRBV7-9 and TRBJ2-7; D gene ambiguous. Germline CDR1 is SEHNR and CDR2 is FQNEAQ (reference sequence). V shed 5 bases and J shed 0 bases, with 14 bases lying between them. This CDR3 spans 15 amino acids. CDR3 loop: CASSPARYSSYEQYF. CDR3 sequence (DNA): TGTGCCAGCAGCCCTGCTCGATATAGCTCCTACGAGCAGTACTTC.

This clonotype was detected ten times or more. The V gene is TRBV29-1, the J gene TRBJ2-2, with D hard to call. This CDR3 contains 12 residues. The V gene's germline CDR1 is SQVTM and CDR2 ANQGSEA. Trimming removed 6 bases at V and 6 bases at J, with 11 bases between. The CDR3 protein is CSVQKGPGELFF. Here the CDR3 DNA reads TGCAGCGTCCAAAAGGGTCCCGGGGAGCTGTTTTTT.

This clonotype was observed a few times. The gene calls are TRBV12-3 or TRBV12-4 and TRBJ2-1; TRBD2 aligns across 12 bases. V trimming: 5 bases; J trimming: 2 bases; junction bases outside the gene matches: 7. The length of the CDR3 is 17 residues. The CDR3 bases are TGTGCCAGCAGTGACCTTCGACTAGCGGGGGCCTACAATGAGCAGTTCTTC. Its protein product is CASSDLRLAGAYNEQFF.